This TCR beta chain was profiled in a study of regulatory T cells in long-lasting Graves disease. This clonotype has at least ten counts. Trimming cost V 7 bases and J 7 bases, with 17 bases left between them. CDR3 length equals 15 residues. Time point: newly diagnosed GD, antithyroid drugs for less than 3 months. From RNA extracted from PBMCs, the TCR library was made. With iRepertoire HTBI primers and Arm-PCR of CDR3 regions, TCR beta libraries were built. TCRdb processed the multiplex PCR reads anew with MiXCR; each CDR3 protein has one entry. The sample lists 350,000 to 500,000 distinct CDR3 sequences, 14% occurring once. The data also belong to a second study, concerning T cells in Graves' hyperthyroidism and ophthalmopathy. As that report states: Patients were aged 18 to 65, had disease duration under 2 months, and had newly diagnosed hyperthyroidism. HTBI primers were the set used in a first-round RT-PCR of the TCR CDR3. Researchers found most expanded thyroid clonotypes above 0.001 in blood as well.

The receptor comes from a woman in her forties or fifties with Graves disease. The specimen was peripheral blood mononuclear cells (PBMCs), collected at new diagnosis, from a patient treated with antithyroid drugs. The chain uses TRBV12-3 or TRBV12-4 and TRBJ1-6, with TRBD1 as a possible D gene (6 bases). The CDR3 nucleotides read TGTGCCAGCACCACCAGGGGCGCAGGGAATTCACCCCTCCACTTT. Translating gives CASTTRGAGNSPLHF.